The entry below describes one TCR beta chain. Its specificity is not known. These data belong to a study of early T cells in non-severe SARS-CoV-2 infection. Overall study: Chains from this unsorted whole-blood bulk RNA could not be paired. Points from the study as a whole: CD4 and private specificities were missed by VDJdb matching, which favored anti-spike CD8 responses.

Attached unique molecular identifiers marked individual cDNA molecules. TCRdb reanalysed the 5' RACE reads using MiXCR and keeps one entry per CDR3 protein. Of about 40,000 distinct CDR3 sequences in the sample, about 5.3% were seen once. The length of the CDR3 is 14 residues. Trimming took off 5 bases at V and 0 bases at J, with 6 bases between the two ends. The germline CDR1 and CDR2 sequences are KGHDR and SFDVKD. The sequencing sample was made of whole blood. This receptor was obtained from an adult who was a healthcare worker with PCR-confirmed SARS-CoV-2 infection or an uninfected control (not recorded which). V usage is TRBV24-1 and J usage is TRBJ2-2; the D is unclear. The CDR3 region has the DNA TGTGCCACCAGTGGGCAGGCGAACACCGGGGAGCTGTTTTTT. Its translation is CATSGQANTGELFF.